These 30 T cell receptor beta chains share one sample of origin, sequenced in a study of blood T cell repertoires in COVID-19. The repertoire was sequenced with immunoSEQ multiplex PCR; TCRdb's copy has only in-frame clones and lacks some. The sample lists 76,000 or so clones, 70% to 90% occurring once. The sample taken for sequencing was peripheral blood. The receptors derive from a man aged 25-45 years with acute or convalescent COVID-19.

The chain employs TRBV28 and TRBJ2-1; 9 positions agree with TRBD2. V lost 6 bases to trimming and J lost 9 bases; unmatched junction nucleotides: 15. CDR1 is MDHEN, CDR2 SYDVKM, per germline. This CDR3 spans 16 amino acids. The CDR3 nucleotides are TGTGCCAGCAGCCGACCTACTAGCGGGCCCGCGGGTGAGCAGTTCTTC. This gives the protein CASSRPTSGPAGEQFF.

The chain employs TRBV28 and TRBJ2-2; D may be TRBD1 (6 bases). Germline CDR1 reads MDHEN; CDR2 reads SYDVKM. Trimming left V 2 bases short and J 4 bases short, with 8 bases between. The length of the CDR3 is 14 residues. CDR3 coding DNA: TGTGCCAGCAGTTTAGGGACACCCACCGGGGAGCTGTTTTTT. Its translation is CASSLGTPTGELFF.

The J gene is TRBJ2-5, the V gene TRBV11-2, with no clear D. CDR1 and CDR2 from the germline V gene are SGHAT and FQNNGV. The CDR3 is 17 residues long. The germline V and J ends were trimmed by 0 bases and 5 bases, with 19 bases remaining between them. The CDR3 nucleotides are TGTGCCAGCAGCTTAGATCTGGGCTCCATCCTCCCGGAGACCCAGTACTTC. This gives the protein CASSLDLGSILPETQYF.

The V call is TRBV20-1, the J call TRBJ2-1; D not resolved. V was cut by 5 bases and J by 12 bases, with 14 bases left in between. CDR3 size: 11 residues. CDR1 and CDR2 from the germline V gene are DFQATT and SNEGSKA (reference sequence). CDR3 loop: CSAEVGSAQFF. CDR3 coding DNA: TGCAGTGCTGAGGTTGGGTCGGCGCAGTTCTTC.

The V call is TRBV29-1, the J call TRBJ2-5; the match to TRBD1 covers 7 bases. V lost 6 bases to trimming and J lost 6 bases; unmatched junction nucleotides: 10. The CDR3 runs to 13 residues. Germline lookup yields CDR1 SQVTM and CDR2 ANQGSEA. This chain's CDR3 is CSVQGSLGQTQYF. Here the CDR3 DNA reads TGCAGCGTACAGGGGAGTCTTGGTCAGACCCAGTACTTC.

The chain is built from TRBV21-1 and TRBJ2-7; TRBD1, the table's D call, was not compared with the DNA. TRBV21-1 is a recognized pseudogene. The CDR3 is 18 amino acids. The CDR3 bases are TGTGCCAGCAGCAAAGGGCCAGGGTATAGTCTCTCCTCCTACGAGCAGTACTTC. It yields the protein CASSKGPGYSLSSYEQYF.

This clone occurred once. This chain uses TRBV28 with TRBJ2-7; D is uncertain. The germline V gene has CDR1 MDHEN and CDR2 SYDVKM. This CDR3 region has 13 residues. The V and J ends lost 4 bases and 2 bases respectively, with 9 bases between them. Written as DNA, the CDR3 is TGTGCCAGCAGTTACCCGGAGACCTACGAGCAGTACTTC. As protein: CASSYPETYEQYF.

This sequence joins TRBV28 and TRBJ2-2, with 11 bases that match TRBD2. This CDR3 is 16 amino acids long. CDR1 MDHEN and CDR2 SYDVKM come from the germline V gene. The junction had 7 bases not matched to a gene; V was cut back by 6 bases and J by 4 bases. CDR3 loop: CASSPSGTSGTGELFF. The DNA of the CDR3 is TGTGCCAGCAGCCCATCAGGGACTAGCGGCACCGGGGAGCTGTTTTTT.

This clone showed up just once. The chain couples TRBV19 to TRBJ2-1; 16 positions match TRBD2. The CDR3 is 19 residues long. J gave up 0 bases and V 7 bases, and 9 bases lay outside the gene matches. Germline values: CDR1 LNHDA, CDR2 SQIVND (reference sequence). CDR3 nucleotides: TGTGCCAGTACCCGGGGGGGACTAGCGGGAGGGACCTCCTACAATGAGCAGTTCTTC. Protein sequence: CASTRGGLAGGTSYNEQFF.

The V call is TRBV10-1, the J call TRBJ1-1; TRBD1 matches 7 bases. CDR1 and CDR2 from the germline V gene are WNHNN and SYGVQD (reference sequence). V lost 6 bases to trimming and J lost 1 base; unmatched junction nucleotides: 5. CDR3 size: 14 residues. The CDR3 nucleotides are TGCGCCAGCAGGCCGACAGGGAAGAACACTGAAGCTTTCTTT. This codes for CASRPTGKNTEAFF.

The chain employs TRBV4-1 and TRBJ2-7; 8 bases match TRBD1. J was trimmed by 10 bases and V by 0 bases; bases with no gene match: 14. From germline, CDR1 is MGHRA and CDR2 YSYEKL. The CDR3 is 16 residues long. The CDR3 region has the DNA TGCGCCAGCAGCCAAGATCCCGGGACAGGCTCTTCGAACCAGTACTTC. Its translation is CASSQDPGTGSSNQYF.

The chain couples TRBV9 to TRBJ2-1, with 11 bases matching TRBD1. The length of the CDR3 is 16 residues. Per the germline V gene, CDR1 is SGDLS and CDR2 is YYNGEE. The J segment lost 5 bases and the V segment lost 4 bases, leaving 8 bases of the junction unmatched. CDR3 sequence reads: CASSPSGTGGDNEQFF. The CDR3 region has the DNA TGTGCCAGCAGCCCATCCGGGACAGGGGGGGACAATGAGCAGTTCTTC.

V is TRBV27 and J is TRBJ2-7, with 11 bases fitting TRBD1. CDR3 size: 14 residues. Germline CDR1 MNHEY, CDR2 SMNVEV (reference sequence). V shed 5 bases and J 5 bases; nucleotides not matched to a gene: 5. Written as DNA, the CDR3 is TGTGCCAGCAGTCGCGGACAGGGGGCTAACGAGCAGTACTTC. Translated, it gives CASSRGQGANEQYF.

V usage is TRBV9 and J usage is TRBJ2-5; 10 nucleotides line up with TRBD2. The germline V gene encodes CDR1 SGDLS and CDR2 YYNGEE. V was clipped by 0 bases and J by 7 bases; unmatched bases: 6. This CDR3 spans 15 amino acids. The CDR3 DNA is TGTGCCAGCAGCGTAGAAACCTCTAGCGGGGGGACCCAGTACTTC. Residues: CASSVETSSGGTQYF.

Points on this clone: A junction boundary mismatches the germline segment, possibly from a read error. Other DNA sequences from this sample encode an identical CDR3 as well. The chain is built from TRBV28 and TRBJ2-7; 12 nucleotides agree with TRBD2. CDR1 and CDR2 from the germline V gene are MDHEN and SYDVKM. The CDR3 runs to 15 residues. CDR3 sequence: CASRLPGLAGSEQYF. In nucleotides, the CDR3 is TGTGCCAGCAGGTTACCGGGACTAGCGGGCAGCGAGCAGTACTTT.

The rearrangement joins TRBV5-6 to TRBJ2-6; maybe TRBD2 (5 bases). The V end lost 2 bases, the J end lost 0 bases, and 9 bases lay between the germline ends. This CDR3 comprises 16 residues. CDR1 SGHDT and CDR2 YYEEEE come from the germline V gene. In nucleotides, the CDR3 is TGTGCCAGCAGCTTAGAGGGCCCCTCTGGGGCCAACGTCCTGACTTTC. This gives the protein CASSLEGPSGANVLTF.

The chain couples TRBV4-3 to TRBJ2-6; D remains unclear. This CDR3 contains 15 residues. Germline CDR1 and CDR2: LGHNA and YSLEER. The ends were cut back, 0 bases at V and 3 bases at J, with 6 bases in the middle. CDR3 nucleotide sequence: TGCGCCAGCAGCCAAGATCTAGGTGGGGCCAACGTCCTGACTTTC. Its translation is CASSQDLGGANVLTF.

In this sample, this clone turned up a few times. J is TRBJ2-7 and V is TRBV2; maybe TRBD1 (6 bases). V lost 2 bases to trimming and J lost 6 bases, with 17 bases between them. Germline values: CDR1 SNHLY, CDR2 FYNNEI. This CDR3 is 15 amino acids long. The chain's CDR3 is CASSERLGGSGEQYF. For the CDR3, the DNA is TGTGCCAGCAGTGAAAGGTTAGGGGGAAGTGGCGAGCAGTACTTC.

The V gene is TRBV11-2, the J gene TRBJ2-7; possibly TRBD1 for D (5 bases). CDR1 is SGHAT, CDR2 FQNNGV, per germline. This CDR3 comprises 13 residues. Deletions cut 5 bases from V and 3 bases from J, with 11 bases between. In nucleotides, the CDR3 is TGTGCCAGCAGCCCAGGGCATTTCTACGAGCAGTACTTC. Residues: CASSPGHFYEQYF.

This rearrangement joins TRBV19 to TRBJ2-5; 9 nucleotides line up with TRBD2. The trim removed 6 bases at V and 5 bases at J, leaving 16 bases unmatched. The CDR3 extends over 17 amino acids. The germline V gene encodes CDR1 LNHDA and CDR2 SQIVND (reference sequence). Here the CDR3 reads CASSLGGALAGEETQYF. The CDR3 nucleotides read TGTGCCAGTAGCCTCGGAGGTGCCTTAGCGGGAGAGGAGACCCAGTACTTC.

The chain links TRBV9 to TRBJ2-7; 10 nucleotides align to TRBD2. J was trimmed by 4 bases and V by 0 bases; bases with no gene match: 4. This CDR3 is 15 amino acids long. Per germline, CDR1 SGDLS and CDR2 YYNGEE. Written as DNA, the CDR3 is TGTGCCAGCAGCGTAGGAAGCGGGAGGGCTTACGAGCAGTACTTC. Its protein product is CASSVGSGRAYEQYF.

The chain links TRBV5-4 to TRBJ1-1, with 10 bases aligning to TRBD1. The CDR3 contains 15 residues. The germline gives CDR1 SGHNT, CDR2 YYREEE (reference sequence). Germline trimming cut 2 bases from V and 5 bases from J; bases unmatched to any gene: 6. DNA of the CDR3: TGTGCCAGCAGCTTCCCCGGGACAGGGGTGACTGAAGCTTTCTTT. This encodes CASSFPGTGVTEAFF.

The rearrangement joins TRBV28 to TRBJ1-2; D uncertain. Germline V lookup: CDR1 MDHEN, CDR2 SYDVKM. There are 12 residues in the CDR3. V lost 3 bases and J 4 bases, leaving 6 bases between the germline ends. CDR3 loop: CASSLVSYGYTF. The CDR3 DNA is TGTGCCAGCAGTTTGGTTAGCTATGGCTACACCTTC.

This chain uses TRBV5-4 with TRBJ2-3; 9 bases are shared with TRBD2. The length of the CDR3 is 15 residues. J was trimmed by 0 bases and V by 4 bases; bases with no gene match: 3. Germline CDR1 and CDR2: SGHNT and YYREEE (reference sequence). The CDR3 protein is CASSRTSGSTDTQYF. In DNA, the CDR3 is TGTGCCAGCAGCCGTACTAGCGGGAGCACAGATACGCAGTATTTT.

The chain is built from TRBV28 and TRBJ1-2, with D maybe TRBD1 (5 bases). CDR1 MDHEN and CDR2 SYDVKM come from the germline V gene. The CDR3 contains 15 residues. Between the trimmed V and J ends, which lost 6 bases and 3 bases, there was a span of 17 bases. The CDR3 DNA reads as TGTGCCAGCAGCCTTAACGGTCCGGGGGACTATGGCTACACCTTC. It yields the protein CASSLNGPGDYGYTF.

The rearrangement links TRBV28 to TRBJ2-3; 9 bases line up with TRBD2. Trimming removed 3 bases from V and 4 bases from J; junction bases left unmatched: 11. CDR1 is MDHEN and CDR2 is SYDVKM in the germline V gene. The CDR3 is made up of 17 amino acids. The CDR3 region is CASSLAAGGPEPDTQYF. As DNA, the CDR3 is TGTGCCAGCAGTTTGGCTGCGGGAGGGCCGGAGCCAGATACGCAGTATTTT. The whole variable domain, filled in from reference TRBV28 and TRBJ2-3, reads DVKVTQSSRYLVKRTGEKVFLECVQDMDHENMFWYRQDPGLGLRLIYFSYDVKMKEKGDIPEGYSVSREKKERFSLILESASTNQTSMYLCASSLAAGGPEPDTQYFGPGTRLTVL.

This chain joins TRBV5-1 and TRBJ2-7, with 11 bases lining up with TRBD2. Germline lookup yields CDR1 SGHRS and CDR2 YFSETQ. The CDR3 length is 19 residues. Trimming cost V 2 bases and J 4 bases; bases outside gene matches: 17. DNA for the CDR3: TGCGCCAGCAGCTTTAGCGGGAGGGCCAACAGGAATGCTCATTACGAGCAGTACTTC. Its protein product is CASSFSGRANRNAHYEQYF.

In DNA form, the CDR3 reads TGTGCCAGCAGTTCCGGGACTACCTCGAACACCGGGGAGCTGTTTTTT. Residues: CASSSGTTSNTGELFF. The chain links TRBV6-5 to TRBJ2-2; TRBD2 matches 7 bases. This CDR3 contains 16 residues. The germline CDR1 and CDR2 sequences are MNHEY and SVGAGI. The ends lost 4 bases at V and 0 bases at J; junction bases unmatched: 5.

This clone occurred a few times. V is TRBV9 and J is TRBJ2-7; D is uncertain. Germline-derived CDR1 and CDR2 are SGDLS and YYNGEE. The CDR3 spans 14 residues. Trimming pared 4 bases from V and 7 bases from J, leaving 18 bases between. CDR3 nucleotide sequence: TGTGCCAGCAGCCCTTTTACTACGTCCTCGGAGCAGTACTTC. Encoded protein: CASSPFTTSSEQYF.

This clone has just one count. DNA for the CDR3: TGTGCCACCTCTGACAGGTTAAATCAGCCCCAGCATTTT. Its protein product is CATSDRLNQPQHF. The rearrangement links TRBV19 to TRBJ1-5; D may be TRBD1 (6 bases). In germline, CDR1 is LNHDA, CDR2 SQIVND (reference sequence). V lost 10 bases to trimming and J lost 4 bases, with 14 bases between them. The CDR3 is made up of 13 amino acids.